This TCR beta chain originates from a study of T cell responses to AZD1222 COVID-19 vaccine. The method was immunoSEQ multiplex PCR; TCRdb's version includes in-frame clones alone and lacks a portion of them. Here the sample spans roughly 70,000 clones, 83% being singletons. V dropped 5 bases and J dropped 6 bases, with 9 bases sitting between them. Germline V gene sequence: CDR1 SEHNR, CDR2 FQNEAQ (reference sequence). The CDR3 is made up of 12 amino acids. This clonotype originated in an adult who received the AZD1222 COVID-19 vaccine. The sequencing used peripheral blood, collected 28 days after the second AZD1222 dose. The chain uses TRBV7-9 and TRBJ2-3; D remains unclear. In DNA form, the CDR3 reads TGTGCCAGCAGCCCCCGGTTGGATACGCAGTATTTT. It yields the protein CASSPRLDTQYF. The full variable domain, its missing parts supplied by reference TRBV7-9 and TRBJ2-3, is DTGVSQNPRHKITKRGQNVTFRCDPISEHNRLYWYRQTLGQGPEFLTYFQNEAQLEKSRLLSDRFSAERPKGSFSTLEIQRTEQGDSAMYLCASSPRLDTQYFGPGTRLTVL.